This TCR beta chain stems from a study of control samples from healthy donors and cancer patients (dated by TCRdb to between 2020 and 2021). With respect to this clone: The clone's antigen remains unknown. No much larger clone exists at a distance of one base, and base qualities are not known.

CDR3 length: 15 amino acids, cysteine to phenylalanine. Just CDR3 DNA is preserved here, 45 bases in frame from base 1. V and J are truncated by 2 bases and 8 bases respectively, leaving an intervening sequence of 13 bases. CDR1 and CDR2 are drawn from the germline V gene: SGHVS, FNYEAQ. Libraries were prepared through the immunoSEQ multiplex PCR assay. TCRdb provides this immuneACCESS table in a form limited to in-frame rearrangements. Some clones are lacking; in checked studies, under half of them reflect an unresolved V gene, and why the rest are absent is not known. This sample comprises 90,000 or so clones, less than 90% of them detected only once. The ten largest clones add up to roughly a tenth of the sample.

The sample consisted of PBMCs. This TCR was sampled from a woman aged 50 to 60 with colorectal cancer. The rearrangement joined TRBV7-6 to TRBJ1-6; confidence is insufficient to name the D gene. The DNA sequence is TGTGCCAGCAGCTTATCCTCAGGTTCAGATTCACCCCTCCACTTT. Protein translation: CASSLSSGSDSPLHF.